The next 29 T cell receptor beta chains were all read from a single sample in a study of blood T cell repertoires in COVID-19. Assay used: immunoSEQ multiplex PCR; TCRdb lists only in-frame clones, some missing. The sample has 55,000 to 85,000 clones, approximately 84% seen once; the top ten hold approximately 12%. Sequenced input: peripheral blood. The receptors shown here come from a human donor in a cohort sampled during active COVID-19.

Here the CDR3 reads CASSVVRGSYNEQFF. Here the CDR3 DNA reads TGTGCCAGCAGTGTGGTCCGGGGTTCCTACAATGAGCAGTTCTTC. This sequence joins TRBV2 and TRBJ2-1; D possibly corresponds to TRBD2 (5 bases). With 4 bases removed from V and 1 base from J, the gap between germline ends came to 11 bases. Per germline, CDR1 SNHLY and CDR2 FYNNEI. The length of the CDR3 is 15 residues.

The chain is built from TRBV19 and TRBJ1-3; D not resolved. Trimming took off 4 bases at V and 3 bases at J, with 10 bases between the two ends. The CDR3 has 14 amino acids. CDR1 LNHDA and CDR2 SQIVND come from the germline V gene (reference sequence). CDR3 protein: CASSTSGVGNTIYF. The DNA for the CDR3 is TGTGCCAGTAGTACATCCGGGGTTGGAAACACCATATATTTT.

The chain employs TRBV5-8 and TRBJ2-7; no clear D gene. This CDR3 spans 14 amino acids. Trimming left V 0 bases short and J 2 bases short, with 9 bases between. Germline lookup yields CDR1 SGHTS and CDR2 YDEGEE. The CDR3 loop reads CASSLAPGPYEQYF. CDR3 DNA sequence: TGTGCCAGCAGCTTGGCCCCAGGCCCCTACGAGCAGTACTTC.

The V and J genes are TRBV24-1 and TRBJ2-3; D remains unclear. Germline CDR1 KGHDR, CDR2 SFDVKD. The CDR3 runs to 12 residues. Trimming stripped 7 bases from V and 9 bases from J, with 13 bases between. The CDR3 coding sequence is TGTGCCACCAGCCTCCCCATCGGGACGCAGTATTTT. Its protein is CATSLPIGTQYF.

The chain is built from TRBV5-1 and TRBJ2-2; D not certain. This CDR3 has 15 amino acids. Germline lookup yields CDR1 SGHRS and CDR2 YFSETQ. V was clipped by 4 bases and J by 1 base, with 11 bases between them. CDR3 amino acids: CASSQYAVNTGELFF. The DNA for the CDR3 is TGCGCCAGCAGCCAATATGCAGTGAACACCGGGGAGCTGTTTTTT.

This chain connects TRBV5-1 to TRBJ2-7, with 7 bases identical to TRBD1. The CDR3 sequence is 15 residues long. The J segment lost 2 bases and the V segment lost 2 bases, leaving 7 bases of the junction unmatched. In germline, CDR1 is SGHRS, CDR2 YFSETQ. The CDR3 DNA reads TGCGCCAGCAGCTTCGCGACAGGGCTTACCTACGAGCAGTACTTC. Amino acid sequence: CASSFATGLTYEQYF.

The chain couples TRBV30 to TRBJ1-4, with D possibly being TRBD1 (5 bases). The CDR3 consists of 12 residues. In germline, CDR1 is GTSNPN, CDR2 SVGIG (reference sequence). V lost 4 bases to trimming and J lost 12 bases, with 15 bases between them. The CDR3 bases are TGTGCCTGGACCAGACTGGGAGGGGAACTGTTTTTT. Its protein product is CAWTRLGGELFF.

The rearrangement joins TRBV5-4 to TRBJ2-5; D not resolved. The V end lost 1 base, the J end lost 1 base, and 11 bases lay between the germline ends. The germline V gene encodes CDR1 SGHNT and CDR2 YYREEE (reference sequence). The CDR3 has 15 amino acids. The CDR3 loop reads CASSLFSQLQETQYF. As DNA, the CDR3 is TGTGCCAGCAGCTTGTTTTCACAGCTCCAAGAGACCCAGTACTTC.

This chain uses TRBV5-4 with TRBJ2-5; 10 positions match TRBD2. The CDR3 runs to 14 residues. Germline V gives CDR1 SGHNT, CDR2 YYREEE (reference sequence). After removal of 2 bases from V and 5 bases from J, the junction contained 3 bases not matched to a gene. CDR3 in DNA: TGTGCCAGCAGCTTTAGCGGGGGGAGGGAGACCCAGTACTTC. This encodes CASSFSGGRETQYF.

This clone was seen more than once but under ten times. The CDR3, as DNA: TGTGCCAGCAGTGGTCAAGAGACTAGCGGGGGCGACCACAATGAGCAGTTCTTC. This translates into CASSGQETSGGDHNEQFF. The V call is TRBV6-4, the J call TRBJ2-1; 12 nucleotides line up with TRBD2. The J segment lost 5 bases and the V segment lost 4 bases, leaving 12 bases of the junction unmatched. The CDR3 is 18 residues long. CDR1 is MRHNA, CDR2 SNTAGT, per germline.

This sequence joins TRBV5-1 and TRBJ1-4; D might be TRBD1 (5 bases). The CDR3 is made up of 15 amino acids. Germline loops: CDR1 SGHRS, CDR2 YFSETQ. Trimming stripped 0 bases from V and 3 bases from J, with 9 bases between. The CDR3 nucleotides read TGCGCCAGCAGCTTGGCCACGACAGCTAATGAAAAACTGTTTTTT. Its protein product is CASSLATTANEKLFF.

The chain is built from TRBV28 and TRBJ2-1; a weak D match, TRBD1 (5 bases). This CDR3 has 15 residues. Trimming took 4 bases from V and 7 from J, leaving 17 bases between them. Germline CDR1 is MDHEN and CDR2 is SYDVKM. This CDR3 is CASSSPGQGGNEQFF. CDR3 sequence (DNA): TGTGCCAGCAGTTCCCCAGGGCAGGGTGGGAATGAGCAGTTCTTC. Filled out from reference TRBV28 and TRBJ2-1, the complete variable domain reads DVKVTQSSRYLVKRTGEKVFLECVQDMDHENMFWYRQDPGLGLRLIYFSYDVKMKEKGDIPEGYSVSREKKERFSLILESASTNQTSMYLCASSSPGQGGNEQFFGPGTRLTVL.

This rearrangement joins TRBV19 to TRBJ2-7, with no clear D. Germline V gene sequence: CDR1 LNHDA, CDR2 SQIVND (reference sequence). The CDR3 contains 15 residues. Trimming removed 3 bases from V and 2 bases from J, with 14 bases in between. CDR3 sequence (DNA): TGTGCCAGTAGTATTAAGATCGACGGAGCCTACGAGCAGTACTTC. This codes for CASSIKIDGAYEQYF. Looking up the rest from reference TRBV19 and TRBJ2-7 gives the full variable domain: DGGITQSPKYLFRKEGQNVTLSCEQNLNHDAMYWYRQDPGQGLRLIYYSQIVNDFQKGDIAEGYSVSREKKESFPLTVTSAQKNPTAFYLCASSIKIDGAYEQYFGPGTRLTVT.

This chain joins TRBV19 and TRBJ1-5; 9 bases match TRBD1. Germline CDR1 reads LNHDA; CDR2 reads SQIVND (reference sequence). The junction had 10 bases not matched to a gene; V was cut back by 5 bases and J by 5 bases. This CDR3 has 16 amino acids. The CDR3 region is CASSPQGTGRYQPQHF. CDR3 bases: TGTGCCAGTAGTCCTCAAGGGACAGGGCGTTATCAGCCCCAGCATTTT.

This clone was recorded once. This chain joins TRBV15 and TRBJ2-2, with a weak D call TRBD2 (6 bases). The germline CDR1 and CDR2 sequences are LNHNV and YYDKDF (reference sequence). The V end lost 2 bases, the J end lost 6 bases, and 13 bases lay between the germline ends. This CDR3 has 15 amino acids. The CDR3, as DNA: TGTGCCACCAGCAGAAAACGGGACTTATCCGGGGAGCTGTTTTTT. The encoded protein is CATSRKRDLSGELFF.

The chain links TRBV5-5 to TRBJ2-7, with TRBD1 identical over 8 bases. Germline values: CDR1 SGHKS, CDR2 YYEKEE (reference sequence). V was pared by 1 base and J by 0 bases, with 3 bases of the junction left unmatched. CDR3 length: 15 amino acids. For the CDR3, the DNA is TGTGCCAGCAGCTTGAGGGACAGGAGCTCCTACGAGCAGTACTTC. It is translated as CASSLRDRSSYEQYF.

This clone was seen just once. V usage is TRBV7-8 and J usage is TRBJ2-5; 11 nucleotides align to TRBD2. The V gene's germline CDR1 is SGHVS and CDR2 FQNEAQ. CDR3 size: 14 residues. The ends lost 7 bases at V and 3 bases at J; junction bases unmatched: 4. The chain's CDR3 is CASTRGLAEETQYF. Written as DNA, the CDR3 is TGTGCCAGCACTAGGGGACTAGCGGAAGAGACCCAGTACTTC.

The sample holds one count of this clone. The chain couples TRBV5-6 to TRBJ2-1, with a tentative D call TRBD2 (6 bases). Trimming cost V 4 bases and J 2 bases, with 13 bases left between them. The CDR3 has 15 amino acids. CDR1 SGHDT and CDR2 YYEEEE come from the germline V gene. The CDR3 sequence: CASSSLAHTYNEQFF. The CDR3 region has the DNA TGTGCCAGCAGCAGCCTAGCGCATACCTACAATGAGCAGTTCTTC.

This clone showed up just once. This rearrangement joins TRBV5-1 to TRBJ2-3; 11 positions match TRBD2. The CDR3 loop spans 17 amino acids. Germline assignment: CDR1 SGHRS and CDR2 YFSETQ. Trimming at V came to 3 bases and at J to 3 bases, leaving 9 bases not matched to a gene. The CDR3 spells CASSWTLLAGGTDTQYF. Here the CDR3 DNA reads TGCGCCAGCAGCTGGACTCTTCTAGCGGGGGGTACAGATACGCAGTATTTT.

This clone showed up just once. V and J are TRBV2 and TRBJ2-7, with 11 bases identical to TRBD2. The CDR3 covers 16 residues. Germline CDR1 reads SNHLY; CDR2 reads FYNNEI. J gave up 0 bases and V 3 bases, and 4 bases lay outside the gene matches. CDR3 in DNA: TGTGCCAGCAGTGAGCATCTAGCGGGGGGCTCCTACGAGCAGTACTTC. Protein sequence: CASSEHLAGGSYEQYF.

This clone was recorded a few times. The chain employs TRBV7-2 and TRBJ2-3, with D perhaps matching TRBD1 (5 bases). Germline V gene data show CDR1 as SGHTA and CDR2 as FQGNSA. The CDR3 extends over 14 amino acids. The V end lost 3 bases, the J end lost 0 bases, and 7 bases lay between the germline ends. The CDR3 is CASSFWGSTDTQYF. CDR3 coding DNA: TGTGCCAGCAGCTTTTGGGGCAGCACAGATACGCAGTATTTT.

The rearrangement uses TRBV6-5 and TRBJ1-2; 9 nucleotides match TRBD1. V was pared by 1 base and J by 4 bases, with 4 bases of the junction left unmatched. This CDR3 contains 15 residues. CDR1 is MNHEY and CDR2 is SVGAGI in the germline V gene. CDR3 protein: CASSYLSTGGYGYTF. DNA of the CDR3: TGTGCCAGCAGTTACTTATCGACAGGGGGCTATGGCTACACCTTC.

The chain combines TRBV6-1 with TRBJ2-3, with 10 nucleotides matching TRBD1. The V gene's germline CDR1 is MNHNS and CDR2 SASEGT. After removal of 4 bases from V and 4 bases from J, the junction contained 8 bases not matched to a gene. The CDR3 has 16 residues. The CDR3 region has the DNA TGTGCCAGCAGTGGCCAGACAGGGGGCAGGGCAGATACGCAGTATTTT. Encoded protein: CASSGQTGGRADTQYF.

The chain links TRBV5-8 to TRBJ2-5; 7 bases fit TRBD1. V lost 1 base to trimming and J lost 5 bases; unmatched junction nucleotides: 11. Germline V gene lookup returns CDR1 SGHTS and CDR2 YDEGEE. The CDR3 consists of 16 residues. CDR3 region: CASSLHRGGFIETQYF. The CDR3 DNA sequence: TGTGCCAGCAGCTTGCACAGGGGTGGCTTTATTGAGACCCAGTACTTC.

A few counts support this clone. The J gene is TRBJ1-2, the V gene TRBV9, with D tentatively TRBD1 (6 bases). The CDR3 spans 14 residues. With 3 bases removed from V and 3 bases from J, the gap between germline ends came to 12 bases. Germline-derived CDR1 and CDR2 are SGDLS and YYNGEE. The CDR3 spells CASSEGGNDYGYTF. The DNA of the CDR3 is TGTGCCAGCAGCGAGGGGGGGAATGACTATGGCTACACCTTC.

The chain is built from TRBV2 and TRBJ1-2; 7 bases agree with TRBD1. Trimming cost V 0 bases and J 4 bases; bases outside gene matches: 5. The germline gives CDR1 SNHLY, CDR2 FYNNEI. CDR3 length: 15 amino acids. CDR3 protein: CASSEATGLVYGYTF. CDR3 DNA sequence: TGTGCCAGCAGTGAAGCGACAGGGTTGGTCTATGGCTACACCTTC.

V and J are TRBV30 and TRBJ2-7, with D tentatively TRBD1 (5 bases). From germline, CDR1 is GTSNPN and CDR2 SVGIG (reference sequence). Trimming removed 2 bases at V and 6 bases at J, with 14 bases between. The CDR3 is made up of 13 amino acids. CDR3 amino acids: CAWSTGLVGEQYF. The CDR3 DNA is TGTGCCTGGAGTACAGGCCTGGTCGGCGAGCAGTACTTC.

The V and J genes are TRBV6-2 or TRBV6-3 and TRBJ2-3; tentatively, D is TRBD1 (7 bases). Trimming pared 5 bases from V and 5 bases from J, leaving 17 bases between. The CDR3 loop spans 15 amino acids. Germline V gives CDR1 MNHEY, CDR2 SVGEGT. CDR3 region: CASSPGGGSGDTQYF. The CDR3, as DNA: TGTGCCAGCAGTCCCGGAGGGGGCTCGGGAGATACGCAGTATTTT.

The rearrangement links TRBV5-6 to TRBJ2-2; 7 bases are a match to TRBD1. The CDR3 spans 15 residues. J gave up 3 bases and V 1 base, and 3 bases lay outside the gene matches. Germline loops: CDR1 SGHDT, CDR2 YYEEEE. The CDR3 region has the DNA TGTGCCAGCAGCTTGTTGCAGGGGGACACCGGGGAGCTGTTTTTT. Translation: CASSLLQGDTGELFF.